This T cell receptor (beta chain) came from a study of CD8 T cells in ankylosing spondylitis. Study observations and caveats: One TCR beta motif, made up of roughly eight highly homologous variants, appeared characteristic of ankylosing spondylitis blood.

TCRdb called the 5' RACE reads again in MiXCR, with one record for every CDR3 protein. This table holds under 950,000 distinct CDR3 sequences, over 15% found once. A note on this clonotype: Its antigen is not known.

Germline V gene data show CDR1 as SGHNT and CDR2 as YYREEE (reference sequence). The CDR3 sequence is 15 residues long. Losses at the gene ends were 5 bases for V and 4 bases for J; bases not matched to a gene: 9. The TCR originated in a male donor with ankylosing spondylitis. V and J are TRBV5-4 and TRBJ2-3; 8 bases agree with TRBD2. Input material: blood, either unsorted or a sorted T cell fraction (not recorded which). The CDR3 DNA reads as TGTGCCAGCAGTCCTCGGGGGGGTCTTTCAGATACGCAGTATTTT. Amino acids: CASSPRGGLSDTQYF.